This TCR beta chain was observed in a study of blood T cell repertoires in COVID-19. Study-level background: The United States, Italy and Spain supplied acute and convalescent COVID-19 samples. Sources were T cells, B-cell-depleted T cells, or PBMCs; the material itself was cDNA or gDNA.

This CDR3 is built from 16 residues. The trim removed 4 bases at V and 7 bases at J, leaving 10 bases unmatched. Germline values: CDR1 LGHDT, CDR2 YNNKEL (reference sequence). Per the study methods: Estimates of nucleated cell counts were drawn from the amplification of reference gene primers. The table came from immunoSEQ multiplex PCR; TCRdb's copy has only in-frame clones and leaves some out. V and J calls and clone size are as listed in that table; D and trimming were resolved from the DNA. The repertoire consists of about 180,000 clones, with more than 85% occurring once and the leading ten covering 2.5% to 3%.

The chain couples TRBV3-1 (or the pseudogene TRBV3-2) to TRBJ2-1; 10 bases fit TRBD2. Sequenced sample: peripheral blood. This sequence was found in a woman aged 25 to 45 with active or convalescent COVID-19. This chain's CDR3 is CASSRTSGGGRNEQFF. CDR3 sequence (DNA): TGTGCCAGCAGCCGGACTAGCGGAGGGGGTAGGAATGAGCAGTTCTTC.